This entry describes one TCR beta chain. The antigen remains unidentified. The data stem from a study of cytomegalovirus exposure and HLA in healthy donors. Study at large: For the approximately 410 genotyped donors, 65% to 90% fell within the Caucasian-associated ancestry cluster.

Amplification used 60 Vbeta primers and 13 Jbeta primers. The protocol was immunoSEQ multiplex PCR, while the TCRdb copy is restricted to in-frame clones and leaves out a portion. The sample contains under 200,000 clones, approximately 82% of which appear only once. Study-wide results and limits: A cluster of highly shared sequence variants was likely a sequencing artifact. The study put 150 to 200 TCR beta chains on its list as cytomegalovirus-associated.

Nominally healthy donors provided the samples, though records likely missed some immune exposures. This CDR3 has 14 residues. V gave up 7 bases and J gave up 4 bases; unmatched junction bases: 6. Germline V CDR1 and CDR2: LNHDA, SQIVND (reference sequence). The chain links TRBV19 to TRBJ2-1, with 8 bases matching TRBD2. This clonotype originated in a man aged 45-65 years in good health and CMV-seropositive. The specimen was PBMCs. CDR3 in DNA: TGTGCCAGTACGTCTACTAGCGGTTACAATGAGCAGTTCTTC. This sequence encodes CASTSTSGYNEQFF.